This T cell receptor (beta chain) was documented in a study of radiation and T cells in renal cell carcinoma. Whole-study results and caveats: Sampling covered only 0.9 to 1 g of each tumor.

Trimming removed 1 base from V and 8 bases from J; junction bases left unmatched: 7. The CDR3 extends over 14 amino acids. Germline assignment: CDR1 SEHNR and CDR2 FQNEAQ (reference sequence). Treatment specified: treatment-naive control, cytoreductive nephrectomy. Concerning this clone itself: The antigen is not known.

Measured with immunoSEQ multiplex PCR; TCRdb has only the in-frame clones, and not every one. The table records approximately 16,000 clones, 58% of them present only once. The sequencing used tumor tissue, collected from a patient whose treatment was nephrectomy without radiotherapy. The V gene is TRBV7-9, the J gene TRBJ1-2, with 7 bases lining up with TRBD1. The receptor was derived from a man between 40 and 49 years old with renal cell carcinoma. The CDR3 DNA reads TGTGCCAGCAGCTTAGGGACAGGACTTGGCGGCTACACCTTC. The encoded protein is CASSLGTGLGGYTF. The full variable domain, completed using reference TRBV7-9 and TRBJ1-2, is DTGVSQNPRHKITKRGQNVTFRCDPISEHNRLYWYRQTLGQGPEFLTYFQNEAQLEKSRLLSDRFSAERPKGSFSTLEIQRTEQGDSAMYLCASSLGTGLGGYTFGSGTRLTVV.